The clone carrying this T cell receptor (beta chain) was observed at least ten times. Germline loops: CDR1 MNHEY, CDR2 SVGAGI. This CDR3 has 17 amino acids. The germline V and J ends were trimmed by 0 bases and 2 bases, with 13 bases remaining between them. Unique molecular identifiers were incorporated during preparation of the TCRbeta library. TCRdb re-derived calls from the PCR reads in MiXCR, one entry per CDR3 protein. The sample consists of 420,000 or so distinct CDR3 sequences, approximately 10% of them appearing once. The data were obtained in a study of T-cell reconstitution after alpha-beta-depleted transplantation in children.

The chain carries TRBV6-5 and TRBJ1-4; TRBD1 might be the D (5 bases). The sequence was collected from a human donor who donated a stem cell graft to a child with acute myeloid leukemia. Specimen: PBMCs from the stem cell graft donor, collected from the stem cell graft. CDR3 amino acids: CASSYSMGTGTNEKLFF. The CDR3 coding sequence is TGTGCCAGCAGTTACTCGATGGGGACGGGCACTAATGAAAAACTGTTTTTT.